Below are 15 T cell receptor beta chains sequenced from a single sample in a study of shared clonotypes between healthy human individuals. This table comes from immunoSEQ multiplex PCR, and its TCRdb copy is limited to in-frame clones, with some not included. The sample carries 2 million to 2.5 million clones, roughly 95% recorded once. Specimen: naive CD4+ T cells sorted from blood. Stated subset: CD45RA+ positively selected. Receptors were obtained from a man between 18 and 29 years old in good health.

V is TRBV18 and J is TRBJ2-1; 10 bases map to TRBD1. Germline loops: CDR1 KGHSH, CDR2 LQKENI. The V gene end was trimmed by 3 bases and the J gene end by 9 bases; junction bases not matched to a gene: 8. The CDR3 length is 15 residues. The CDR3 coding sequence is TGTGCCAGCTCACCCAGACAGGGGGCTGCAATTGAGCAGTTCTTC. The encoded protein is CASSPRQGAAIEQFF.

With respect to this clone: Germline is not matched at one junction end, which may reflect a read error. The chain links TRBV4-1 to TRBJ1-6; TRBD1 is a possible D gene (5 bases). The CDR3 totals 16 residues. CDR1 MGHRA and CDR2 YSYEKL come from the germline V gene. DNA of the CDR3: TGCGCCAGCAACAGAGGGGAGGGCTCCTCTAATTCACCCCTCCACTTT. It yields the protein CASNRGEGSSNSPLHF.

The genes are TRBV14 and TRBJ1-6, with 8 bases identical to TRBD1. Germline V lookup: CDR1 SGHDN, CDR2 FVKESK. V shed 1 base and J 0 bases; nucleotides not matched to a gene: 5. CDR3 length: 18 residues. The CDR3 DNA follows: TGTGCCAGCAGCCAAGGCCTACAGGGGGTCTCCTATAATTCACCCCTCCACTTT. Encoded protein: CASSQGLQGVSYNSPLHF.

This chain uses TRBV28 with TRBJ2-7; possibly TRBD1 for D (6 bases). V lost 7 bases and J 0 bases, leaving 16 bases between the germline ends. Per the germline V gene, CDR1 is MDHEN and CDR2 is SYDVKM. The CDR3 runs 15 residues. Here the CDR3 reads CASIEQGGSSYEQYF. Here the CDR3 DNA reads TGTGCCAGCATCGAACAGGGCGGTAGCTCCTACGAGCAGTACTTC.

With regard to this clone: The germline gene is not matched at one end of the junction; a read error may be the cause. The V and J genes are TRBV7-7 and TRBJ1-1; D gene ambiguous. From germline, CDR1 is SSHAT and CDR2 FNYEAQ (reference sequence). The CDR3 consists of 13 residues. The CDR3 region is CASSLEENTEAFF. The CDR3 nucleotides are TGTGCTAGCAGCCTAGAGGAGAACACTGAAGCTTTCTTT.

The genes are TRBV4-1 and TRBJ1-6; 7 bases map to TRBD1. Trimming removed 8 bases from V and 7 bases from J; junction bases left unmatched: 11. The CDR3 runs to 15 residues. The V gene's germline CDR1 is MGHRA and CDR2 YSYEKL. CDR3 sequence (DNA): TGCGCCAGCTCATCCGCCGGGACAGAAAATTCACCCCTCCACTTT. It specifies CASSSAGTENSPLHF.

The J gene is TRBJ2-1, the V gene TRBV10-1; TRBD1 matches 8 bases. With V trimmed by 6 bases and J by 0 bases, 7 bases remained unmatched. This CDR3 is built from 16 residues. CDR1 and CDR2 (germline): WNHNN, SYGVQD (reference sequence). The CDR3 region is CASSRDRLSSYNEQFF. The CDR3 DNA sequence: TGCGCCAGCAGCCGGGACAGGTTAAGCTCCTACAATGAGCAGTTCTTC.

This clone was counted a single time. V usage is TRBV28 and J usage is TRBJ2-7; 11 bases agree with TRBD2. The length of the CDR3 is 16 residues. V trimming: 7 bases; J trimming: 6 bases; junction bases outside the gene matches: 14. Germline assignment: CDR1 MDHEN and CDR2 SYDVKM. This CDR3 reads CASNPIAGGAYPEQYF. The DNA of the CDR3 is TGTGCCAGCAACCCTATAGCGGGGGGGGCCTACCCCGAGCAGTACTTC.

This clone came up a few times. The rearrangement joins TRBV11-2 to TRBJ1-5, with D possibly matching TRBD1 (5 bases). Germline values: CDR1 SGHAT, CDR2 FQNNGV. The CDR3 consists of 17 residues. V lost 6 bases to trimming and J lost 1 base, with 19 bases between them. Written as DNA, the CDR3 is TGTGCCAGCAGTCCGTCGGAACTGGGGGGAAGCAATCAGCCCCAGCATTTT. Translated, it gives CASSPSELGGSNQPQHF.

V and J are TRBV4-2 and TRBJ1-1, with D maybe TRBD1 (6 bases). This CDR3 has 15 residues. The ends were cut back, 1 base at V and 4 bases at J, with 13 bases in the middle. The germline V gene has CDR1 LGHNA and CDR2 YNFKEQ. The CDR3 region is CASSQVGGGSTEAFF. The CDR3 nucleotides read TGTGCCAGCAGCCAAGTAGGAGGGGGAAGCACTGAAGCTTTCTTT.

This clone showed up just a few times. In DNA, the CDR3 is TGTGCCAGTAGTTTCCGGACAGGGGGATTGGGAAACATTCAGTACTTC. As protein: CASSFRTGGLGNIQYF. The rearrangement joins TRBV19 to TRBJ2-4, with TRBD1 matching over 10 bases. With 5 bases clipped from V and 6 bases from J, the junction kept 10 bases outside the gene matches. This CDR3 contains 16 residues. Germline V lookup: CDR1 LNHDA, CDR2 SQIVND (reference sequence).

This sequence joins TRBV10-3 and TRBJ1-2; D is perhaps TRBD1 (5 bases). The germline CDR1 and CDR2 sequences are ENHRY and SYGVKD. The CDR3 sequence is 14 residues long. The V gene lost 11 bases and the J gene lost 2 bases, with 18 bases spanning the gap. The CDR3 loop is CAAGAGINNYGYTF. Written as DNA, the CDR3 is TGTGCCGCTGGGGCAGGGATTAACAACTATGGCTACACCTTC.

The chain uses TRBV2 and TRBJ2-3, with 9 bases aligning to TRBD2. Germline CDR1 is SNHLY and CDR2 is FYNNEI. The CDR3 totals 15 residues. The V gene end was trimmed by 3 bases and the J gene end by 2 bases; junction bases not matched to a gene: 3. The CDR3 here is CASSDPSGATDTQYF. DNA for the CDR3: TGTGCCAGCAGTGATCCTAGCGGGGCCACAGATACGCAGTATTTT.

This chain joins TRBV4-2 and TRBJ1-6; D gene ambiguous. Trimming cost V 2 bases and J 9 bases, with 17 bases left between them. There are 16 residues in the CDR3. Per the germline V gene, CDR1 is LGHNA and CDR2 is YNFKEQ. CDR3 DNA sequence: TGTGCCAGCAGCCAAACCCTGGACCCCTCGGGTTCACCCCTCCACTTT. Translated: CASSQTLDPSGSPLHF.

The count of this clone is one. The chain couples TRBV11-1 to TRBJ2-3; D unresolved. V was shortened by 1 base and J by 0 bases, with 11 bases between the two germline ends. The CDR3 totals 16 residues. Germline V gives CDR1 SGHAT, CDR2 FQDESV (reference sequence). CDR3 amino acids: CASSLVGATSTDTQYF. Here the CDR3 DNA reads TGTGCCAGCAGCTTAGTAGGCGCGACAAGCACAGATACGCAGTATTTT.